This T cell receptor (beta chain) appears in the sequencing data of a study of OX40 agonist ivuxolimab in advanced cancers. As to this clone: Its target is not known.

Between the trimmed V and J ends, which lost 3 bases and 1 base, there was a span of 9 bases. Germline CDR1 SEHNR, CDR2 FQNEAQ (reference sequence). This CDR3 comprises 15 residues. Generated by immunoSEQ multiplex PCR, the TCRdb table keeps only in-frame clones and is missing some. The sample has roughly 7,900 clones, 55% to 75% seen once. Study conclusions and caveats: Undetermined was the antigen specificity of the expanded peripheral T cells.

This specimen was CD4+ or CD8+ T cells sorted from blood, taken in a trial of the OX40 agonist ivuxolimab. The rearrangement uses TRBV7-9 and TRBJ1-4; D remains unclear. The origin of this receptor is an adult with an advanced solid tumor such as melanoma, head and neck, liver or kidney cancer. The CDR3 nucleotides read TGTGCCAGCAGCTTCAGGAAGGGAACTAATGAAAAACTGTTTTTT. Translation gives CASSFRKGTNEKLFF.